These 18 T cell receptor beta chains were all obtained from the same sample, sequenced in a study of blood T cell repertoires in COVID-19. Only in-frame clones appear in the TCRdb table, and some are missing; sequencing was by immunoSEQ multiplex PCR. Among almost 400,000 clones, 70% to 90% were seen once, and the ten largest hold 0.95% to 1%. The specimen was PBMCs or T cells enriched from blood (not recorded which). The origin of the receptors is a woman aged 25 to 39 with acute COVID-19.

This clone appeared a few times. The V and J genes are TRBV3-1 (or the pseudogene TRBV3-2) and TRBJ2-7; weak D call: TRBD1 (6 bases). Germline V gives CDR1 LGHDT, CDR2 YNNKEL (reference sequence). CDR3 length: 14 residues. V lost 0 bases and J lost 3, with 9 bases in between. CDR3 DNA sequence: TGTGCCAGCAGCCAAGATTGGACAGACTACGAGCAGTACTTC. This encodes CASSQDWTDYEQYF.

The rearrangement links TRBV10-3 to TRBJ2-1, with D possibly being TRBD2 (7 bases). The V end lost 10 bases, the J end lost 7 bases, and 29 bases lay between the germline ends. Germline assignment: CDR1 ENHRY and CDR2 SYGVKD. CDR3 length equals 17 residues. The CDR3 here is CATYRGGGGRSANEQFF. CDR3 nucleotide sequence: TGTGCCACTTACCGAGGTGGCGGGGGCCGTTCTGCTAATGAGCAGTTCTTC.

V gene TRBV12-5 combines with J gene TRBJ2-1, with 8 nucleotides matching TRBD2. The J segment lost 3 bases and the V segment lost 7 bases, leaving 5 bases of the junction unmatched. The CDR3 contains 14 residues. Germline CDR1 LGHNT, CDR2 FRNRAP. CDR3: CASERGGLYNEQFF. For the CDR3, the DNA is TGTGCTAGTGAACGGGGGGGCCTCTACAATGAGCAGTTCTTC. Complete variable domain (other parts from reference TRBV12-5 and TRBJ2-1): DARVTQTPRHKVTEMGQEVTMRCQPILGHNTVFWYRQTMMQGLELLAYFRNRAPLDDSGMPKDRFSAEMPDATLATLKIQPSEPRDSAVYFCASERGGLYNEQFFGPGTRLTVL.

This clone was seen once. This rearrangement joins TRBV7-2 to TRBJ1-2; D not certain. The length of the CDR3 is 15 residues. Germline CDR1 reads SGHTA; CDR2 reads FQGNSA. V lost 1 base, J lost 6 bases, and 15 bases lay in between. CDR3 coding DNA: TGTGCCAGCAGCTTAGGTTCTCGGGGTTCGGATGGCTACACCTTC. Translation gives CASSLGSRGSDGYTF. The full variable domain, with the rest looked up from reference TRBV7-2 and TRBJ1-2, is GAGVSQSPSNKVTEKGKDVELRCDPISGHTALYWYRQSLGQGLEFLIYFQGNSAPDKSGLPSDRFSAERTGGSVSTLTIQRTQQEDSAVYLCASSLGSRGSDGYTFGSGTRLTVV.

The chain carries TRBV18 and TRBJ1-1; 8 bases align to TRBD1. The CDR3 runs 15 residues. V was pared by 3 bases and J by 4 bases, with 7 bases of the junction left unmatched. In germline, CDR1 is KGHSH, CDR2 LQKENI. In DNA, the CDR3 is TGTGCCAGCTCACCGGGCAGGGGGCTGGGCACTGAAGCTTTCTTT. This encodes CASSPGRGLGTEAFF.

This clone has a single count. J is TRBJ1-5 and V is TRBV19, with a possible D match to TRBD1 (5 bases). The CDR3 totals 14 residues. CDR1 is LNHDA, CDR2 SQIVND, per germline (reference sequence). V lost 1 base, J lost 9 bases, and 13 bases lay in between. The CDR3 coding sequence is TGTGCCAGTAGTATAGTGGCCAGGGAGGCGCCCCAGCATTTT. Protein sequence: CASSIVAREAPQHF.

The gene calls are TRBV3-1 (or the pseudogene TRBV3-2) and TRBJ1-3; D is uncertain. CDR3 length: 17 amino acids. The V end lost 3 bases, the J end lost 2 bases, and 17 bases lay between the germline ends. The germline V gene has CDR1 LGHDT and CDR2 YNNKEL (reference sequence). The CDR3, as DNA: TGTGCCAGCAGCCATAGAGGCTCCGGCGGAGCTGGAAACACCATATATTTT. Translation gives CASSHRGSGGAGNTIYF.

The chain recombines TRBV18 with TRBJ1-6; D possibly corresponds to TRBD1 (6 bases). Per the germline V gene, CDR1 is KGHSH and CDR2 is LQKENI. The CDR3 length is 14 residues. V was trimmed by 3 bases and J by 7 bases, leaving 10 bases between them. CDR3 amino acids: CASSPETGNSPLHF. CDR3 nucleotide sequence: TGTGCCAGCTCACCCGAAACAGGGAATTCACCCCTCCACTTT.

The rearrangement joins TRBV3-1 (or the pseudogene TRBV3-2) to TRBJ1-1; tentatively, D is TRBD1 (5 bases). The germline V gene encodes CDR1 LGHDT and CDR2 YNNKEL (reference sequence). V lost 4 bases to trimming and J lost 11 bases, with 17 bases between them. The CDR3 has 13 residues. The CDR3, as DNA: TGTGCCAGCAGCCCCCCACGAGGGGAGGAGGCTTTCTTT. It codes for CASSPPRGEEAFF.

This clone was observed a few times. The rearrangement joins TRBV19 to TRBJ2-2; 10 bases agree with TRBD2. V dropped 3 bases and J dropped 0; count of bases not matched to a gene: 16. The germline CDR1 and CDR2 sequences are LNHDA and SQIVND (reference sequence). The CDR3 spans 21 residues. CDR3 bases: TGTGCCAGTAGTATTTTAAGCGGGGGGGCCTCCGGGAGCTCGAACACCGGGGAGCTGTTTTTT. The encoded protein is CASSILSGGASGSSNTGELFF.

The chain uses TRBV6-2 or TRBV6-3 and TRBJ2-2; TRBD2 agrees at 10 bases. Germline CDR1 is MNHEY and CDR2 is SVGEGT. This CDR3 is built from 14 residues. With V trimmed by 4 bases and J by 4 bases, 0 bases remained unmatched. As DNA, the CDR3 is TGTGCCAGCAGTTGGACTAGCGGCACCGGGGAGCTGTTTTTT. As protein: CASSWTSGTGELFF.

This chain links TRBV15 with TRBJ1-5, with 7 bases that match TRBD1. The germline V gene encodes CDR1 LNHNV and CDR2 YYDKDF (reference sequence). This CDR3 comprises 15 residues. After removal of 0 bases from V and 6 bases from J, the junction contained 5 bases not matched to a gene. In DNA, the CDR3 is TGTGCCACCAGCAGAGATGAGGGGGCGGGTCAGCCCCAGCATTTT. Translated, it gives CATSRDEGAGQPQHF.

J is TRBJ2-1 and V is TRBV7-9; 7 nucleotides align to TRBD2. Trimming removed 3 bases from V and 4 bases from J; junction bases left unmatched: 6. The germline CDR1 and CDR2 sequences are SEHNR and FQNEAQ (reference sequence). This CDR3 has 15 residues. The CDR3 is CASSFWGGGYNEQFF. The CDR3 bases are TGTGCCAGCAGCTTTTGGGGGGGAGGATACAATGAGCAGTTCTTC.

This chain uses TRBV3-1 (or the pseudogene TRBV3-2) with TRBJ2-7, with D possibly TRBD1 on 5 matching bases. Germline assignment: CDR1 LGHDT and CDR2 YNNKEL (reference sequence). CDR3 length equals 12 residues. The V gene lost 4 bases and the J gene lost 9 bases, with 13 bases spanning the gap. The CDR3 region is CASSLYSGRQYF. The CDR3 DNA is TGTGCCAGCAGCCTGTACTCAGGGCGGCAGTACTTC.

V and J are TRBV5-5 and TRBJ1-1; D possibly corresponds to TRBD1 (5 bases). Germline assignment: CDR1 SGHKS and CDR2 YYEKEE (reference sequence). This CDR3 is 13 amino acids long. V lost 4 bases, J lost 7 bases, and 14 bases lay in between. This CDR3 is CASSPRQLLEAFF. In DNA form, the CDR3 reads TGTGCCAGCAGCCCTAGACAGCTGCTTGAAGCTTTCTTT.

The chain couples TRBV18 to TRBJ2-3, with D maybe TRBD2 (6 bases). CDR1 KGHSH and CDR2 LQKENI come from the germline V gene. Trimming left V 1 base short and J 1 base short, with 15 bases between. The CDR3 has 17 residues. CDR3 amino acids: CASSPRAPGGGTDTQYF. The CDR3 DNA reads as TGTGCCAGCTCACCACGGGCACCTGGAGGGGGCACAGATACGCAGTATTTT.

The V call is TRBV5-8, the J call TRBJ2-7; D might be TRBD1 (6 bases). CDR3 length: 14 residues. V was shortened by 2 bases and J by 7 bases, with 16 bases between the two germline ends. Germline V gene data show CDR1 as SGHTS and CDR2 as YDEGEE. The CDR3, as DNA: TGTGCCAGCAGCTTTCGCAGGGGTGGCCTGGAGCAGTACTTC. Its protein is CASSFRRGGLEQYF.

This chain joins TRBV29-1 and TRBJ2-7, with 9 bases lining up with TRBD1. This CDR3 has 15 residues. The J segment lost 5 bases and the V segment lost 4 bases, leaving 12 bases of the junction unmatched. Germline CDR1 SQVTM, CDR2 ANQGSEA. CDR3 in amino acids: CSVAGLGTGSHEQYF. DNA of the CDR3: TGCAGCGTTGCTGGCCTGGGGACAGGGTCCCACGAGCAGTACTTC.